This T cell receptor beta chain was identified during a study of T cell responses to AZD1222 COVID-19 vaccine. Whole-study findings and limits: The repertoires were collected only after the peak T cell response. Donors were largely white British and mainly female; clonal diversity was possibly underestimated.

CDR3 length equals 14 residues. Per the germline V gene, CDR1 is SGHNT and CDR2 is YYREEE (reference sequence). The V gene end was trimmed by 3 bases and the J gene end by 7 bases; junction bases not matched to a gene: 5. Profiled with immunoSEQ multiplex PCR; TCRdb holds only in-frame clones, not every one. The table records some 140,000 clones, roughly nine tenths of them present only once. Details on this clone: Its antigen remains unknown.

This material consisted of peripheral blood, taken 28 days after the second AZD1222 dose. This clonotype was sampled from an adult who received the AZD1222 COVID-19 vaccine. This chain connects TRBV5-4 to TRBJ2-1, with 9 bases identical to TRBD1. The CDR3 spells CASSYDRGKNEQFF. The CDR3 DNA follows: TGTGCCAGCAGCTACGACAGGGGGAAAAATGAGCAGTTCTTC.